These 30 T cell receptor beta chains originate from one sample sequenced in a study of identical twins. A single record per CDR3 protein comes from TCRdb applying MiXCR to the 5' RACE reads. In the table there are approximately 620,000 distinct CDR3 sequences, 8.6% of which are singletons. These same data were also listed under a study on yellow fever vaccine responses in identical twins.

Sequenced sample: PBMCs. These receptors all come from a woman younger than 35 in good health.

The chain joins TRBV27 to TRBJ2-3, with TRBD2 matching 7 bases. The CDR3 consists of 16 residues. The V and J ends lost 5 bases and 1 base, in that order; junction bases with no gene match: 9. Germline values: CDR1 MNHEY, CDR2 SMNVEV (reference sequence). DNA for the CDR3: TGTGCCAGCAGTCATACTCTAGCGGAGGGCACAGATACGCAGTATTTT. Protein product: CASSHTLAEGTDTQYF.

This clonotype showed up many times. This chain connects TRBV20-1 to TRBJ2-2; D remains ambiguous. Germline CDR1 and CDR2: DFQATT and SNEGSKA (reference sequence). The CDR3 runs 15 residues. The germline V and J ends were trimmed by 2 bases and 0 bases, with 10 bases remaining between them. In DNA form, the CDR3 reads TGCAGTGCTAGAATATCAGTGGCGAACACCGGGGAGCTGTTTTTT. Translating it yields CSARISVANTGELFF.

This rearrangement joins TRBV30 to TRBJ2-1; a weak D match, TRBD2 (5 bases). The V end was cut by 3 bases, the J end by 3 bases, with 21 bases between. The CDR3 spans 17 residues. The germline V gene has CDR1 GTSNPN and CDR2 SVGIG (reference sequence). The CDR3 here is CAWRPALPSGVYNEQFF. The CDR3 region has the DNA TGTGCCTGGAGACCTGCCTTGCCCAGCGGCGTCTACAATGAGCAGTTCTTC.

For the CDR3, the DNA is TGCGCCAGCAGCCACGCAGGGGGATACACAGATACGCAGTATTTT. Translated, it gives CASSHAGGYTDTQYF. V is TRBV4-3 and J is TRBJ2-3; 7 bases are a match to TRBD1. Looked up from germline, CDR1 is LGHNA and CDR2 is YSLEER. CDR3 length: 15 residues. V shed 3 bases and J 2 bases; nucleotides not matched to a gene: 5.

This clonotype was seen at least ten times. The chain joins TRBV20-1 to TRBJ2-1, with 8 positions matching TRBD2. CDR3 length: 15 amino acids. Per germline, CDR1 DFQATT and CDR2 SNEGSKA (reference sequence). The trim removed 0 bases at V and 6 bases at J, leaving 7 bases unmatched. This chain's CDR3 is CSARDPGRAANEQFF. The CDR3 nucleotides are TGCAGTGCTAGAGATCCCGGGAGGGCCGCCAATGAGCAGTTCTTC.

The chain recombines TRBV7-6 with TRBJ2-1; 8 nucleotides line up with TRBD2. Germline CDR1 is SGHVS and CDR2 is FNYEAQ. CDR3 length: 17 residues. The V and J ends lost 4 bases and 5 bases, in that order; junction bases with no gene match: 13. Written as DNA, the CDR3 is TGTGCCAGCAGCTATTACCCGGGACTAGGCTACCACAATGAGCAGTTCTTC. Translation: CASSYYPGLGYHNEQFF. The full variable domain, rest sourced from reference TRBV7-6 and TRBJ2-1, is GAGVSQSPRYKVTKRGQDVALRCDPISGHVSLYWYRQALGQGPEFLTYFNYEAQQDKSGLPNDRFSAERPEGSISTLTIQRTEQRDSAMYRCASSYYPGLGYHNEQFFGPGTRLTVL.

This chain joins TRBV11-2 and TRBJ2-3; 8 nucleotides agree with TRBD2. In germline, CDR1 is SGHAT, CDR2 FQNNGV. There are 15 residues in the CDR3. Trimming cost V 3 bases and J 0 bases; bases outside gene matches: 2. The CDR3 DNA is TGTGCCAGCAGCTTCCAGCGGGGGAGCACAGATACGCAGTATTTT. The encoded protein is CASSFQRGSTDTQYF.

This clonotype was seen a few times. The gene calls are TRBV7-9 and TRBJ1-1; a weak D match, TRBD1 (5 bases). CDR3 length: 16 amino acids. V was shortened by 1 base and J by 1 base, with 13 bases between the two germline ends. Germline V gene data show CDR1 as SEHNR and CDR2 as FQNEAQ (reference sequence). The CDR3 coding sequence is TGTGCCAGCAGCTTAGTGGGGGGTATTACGAACACTGAAGCTTTCTTT. This encodes CASSLVGGITNTEAFF. The full variable domain, its missing parts supplied by reference TRBV7-9 and TRBJ1-1, is DTGVSQNPRHKITKRGQNVTFRCDPISEHNRLYWYRQTLGQGPEFLTYFQNEAQLEKSRLLSDRFSAERPKGSFSTLEIQRTEQGDSAMYLCASSLVGGITNTEAFFGQGTRLTVV.

The chain employs TRBV27 and TRBJ1-2; D might be TRBD1 (5 bases). In germline, CDR1 is MNHEY, CDR2 SMNVEV (reference sequence). V lost 6 bases and J 3 bases, leaving 20 bases between the germline ends. This CDR3 is 16 amino acids long. CDR3 amino acids: CASSSIRQPRDYGYTF. CDR3 nucleotides: TGTGCCAGCAGCAGTATACGACAGCCGCGCGACTATGGCTACACCTTC.

The rearrangement links TRBV6-5 to TRBJ2-3; D is undetermined. The germline V and J ends were trimmed by 3 bases and 0 bases, with 10 bases remaining between them. The CDR3 covers 15 residues. The V gene's germline CDR1 is MNHEY and CDR2 SVGAGI. In DNA, the CDR3 is TGTGCCAGCAGTTATGGCGGTACTAGCACAGATACGCAGTATTTT. It specifies CASSYGGTSTDTQYF.

The rearrangement uses TRBV28 and TRBJ2-2; 12 nucleotides agree with TRBD2. The germline V gene has CDR1 MDHEN and CDR2 SYDVKM. With V trimmed by 6 bases and J by 6 bases, 11 bases remained unmatched. The CDR3 has 17 amino acids. The CDR3 spells CASSQPGLAGGPGELFF. DNA for the CDR3: TGTGCCAGCAGCCAACCTGGTCTAGCGGGAGGGCCCGGGGAGCTGTTTTTT.

This clonotype was counted a few times. The V and J genes are TRBV2 and TRBJ2-7; D not resolved. The CDR3 totals 12 residues. Per the germline V gene, CDR1 is SNHLY and CDR2 is FYNNEI. V was cut by 5 bases and J by 2 bases, with 7 bases left in between. CDR3 in amino acids: CASSRRAYEQYF. The CDR3 DNA sequence: TGTGCCAGCAGTAGAAGGGCCTACGAGCAGTACTTC.

This clonotype was seen a handful of times. This chain connects TRBV7-9 to TRBJ2-1; maybe TRBD2 (6 bases). Germline assignment: CDR1 SEHNR and CDR2 FQNEAQ (reference sequence). V shed 3 bases and J shed 6 bases, with 12 bases lying between them. The CDR3 is made up of 14 amino acids. The CDR3 sequence: CASSFTWGGNEQFF. The CDR3 DNA follows: TGTGCCAGCAGCTTCACATGGGGAGGCAATGAGCAGTTCTTC.

This clonotype was observed at least ten times. V and J are TRBV2 and TRBJ1-6; no definite D call. V lost 7 bases, J lost 0 bases, and 13 bases lay in between. Germline CDR1 SNHLY, CDR2 FYNNEI. The CDR3 contains 16 residues. The CDR3 nucleotides read TGTGCCAGCACCTTCGACAAGAGCTCCTATAATTCACCCCTCCACTTT. Translating it yields CASTFDKSSYNSPLHF. Combining the CDR3 with reference TRBV2 and TRBJ1-6 gives the whole variable domain EPEVTQTPSHQVTQMGQEVILRCVPISNHLYFYWYRQILGQKVEFLVSFYNNEISEKSEIFDDQFSVERPDGSNFTLKIRSTKLEDSAMYFCASTFDKSSYNSPLHFGNGTRLTVT.

In its sample, this clonotype was seen many times. CDR3 sequence reads: CATSRSGTAYEQYF. In nucleotides, the CDR3 is TGTGCCACCAGCAGATCCGGGACAGCTTACGAGCAGTACTTC. The J gene is TRBJ2-7, the V gene TRBV15; the match to TRBD1 covers 7 bases. This CDR3 contains 14 residues. Looked up from germline, CDR1 is LNHNV and CDR2 is YYDKDF (reference sequence). The trim removed 2 bases at V and 4 bases at J, leaving 5 bases unmatched.

This clonotype appeared many times. The chain carries TRBV12-3 or TRBV12-4 and TRBJ1-2; tentatively, D is TRBD1 (6 bases). CDR3 length: 14 amino acids. V was trimmed by 6 bases and J by 4 bases, leaving 15 bases between them. The CDR3 loop reads CASSTSGQSYGYTF. CDR3 in DNA: TGTGCCAGCAGCACTTCAGGACAGAGCTATGGCTACACCTTC.

This chain uses TRBV10-3 with TRBJ1-1, with TRBD1 identical over 7 bases. The CDR3 is 15 residues long. In germline, CDR1 is ENHRY, CDR2 SYGVKD. V gave up 6 bases and J gave up 3 bases; unmatched junction bases: 10. The CDR3 nucleotides are TGTGCCATCAGGACAGGGCCCCTTGATGACACTGAAGCTTTCTTT. As protein: CAIRTGPLDDTEAFF.

The sample holds many counts of this clonotype. The rearrangement joins TRBV10-3 to TRBJ2-1; D possibly matches TRBD1 or TRBD2 (5 bases each). Germline V gives CDR1 ENHRY, CDR2 SYGVKD. CDR3 size: 16 residues. Trimming left V 2 bases short and J 0 bases short, with 11 bases between. This chain's CDR3 is CAISERAGSSYNEQFF. The CDR3 DNA is TGTGCCATCAGTGAGAGGGCAGGGAGCTCCTACAATGAGCAGTTCTTC.

This clonotype was seen repeatedly, ten times or more. The chain carries TRBV27 and TRBJ2-2; maybe TRBD2 (5 bases). This CDR3 comprises 14 residues. Per germline, CDR1 MNHEY and CDR2 SMNVEV (reference sequence). V was clipped by 7 bases and J by 7 bases, with 16 bases between them. The DNA of the CDR3 is TGTGCCAGCAACCGGGATCCTAAGCACGGGGAGCTGTTTTTT. Translation: CASNRDPKHGELFF.

V and J are TRBV6-5 and TRBJ1-4, with D unresolved. The CDR3 is made up of 13 amino acids. CDR1 is MNHEY, CDR2 SVGAGI, per germline. Trimming stripped 0 bases from V and 8 bases from J, with 7 bases between. The CDR3 region is CASSYSNWEKLFF. CDR3 DNA sequence: TGTGCCAGCAGTTACTCGAATTGGGAAAAACTGTTTTTT.

The chain joins TRBV3-1 to TRBJ2-1; the D is unclear. The V gene's germline CDR1 is LGHDT and CDR2 YNNKEL (reference sequence). Trimming pared 7 bases from V and 1 base from J, leaving 8 bases between. The CDR3 covers 13 residues. CDR3 region: CASMDISYNEQFF. The CDR3 DNA follows: TGTGCCAGCATGGATATATCCTACAATGAGCAGTTCTTC.

V is TRBV6-5 and J is TRBJ1-6, with no clear D. Germline V gene sequence: CDR1 MNHEY, CDR2 SVGAGI. V was clipped by 2 bases and J by 10 bases, with 9 bases between them. The CDR3 extends over 13 amino acids. CDR3 DNA sequence: TGTGCCAGCAGTTACATTACGGGATCACCCCTCCACTTT. This sequence encodes CASSYITGSPLHF.

A few counts support this clonotype. The CDR3 is CASSVGSLTTDTQYF. The CDR3 DNA sequence: TGTGCCAGCAGCGTAGGGTCGTTGACCACAGATACGCAGTATTTT. The chain is built from TRBV9 and TRBJ2-3; no definite D call. The CDR3 is made up of 15 amino acids. The V and J ends lost 0 bases and 2 bases respectively, with 10 bases between them. The germline CDR1 and CDR2 sequences are SGDLS and YYNGEE.

The rearrangement uses TRBV29-1 and TRBJ1-1; D ambiguous. This CDR3 is built from 12 residues. Germline CDR1 is SQVTM and CDR2 is ANQGSEA. V was clipped by 1 base and J by 7 bases, with 10 bases between them. The CDR3 DNA follows: TGCAGCGTTGAAGTTGTGTCAGATGAAGCTTTCTTT. It translates to CSVEVVSDEAFF.

DNA of the CDR3: TGCGCCAGCAGCCAACTGAGCTGGGAGGGACTAGCGGTAGACAATGAGCAGTTCTTC. Protein: CASSQLSWEGLAVDNEQFF. This sequence joins TRBV4-1 and TRBJ2-1; TRBD2 matches at 11 bases. J was trimmed by 5 bases and V by 2 bases; bases with no gene match: 14. This CDR3 spans 19 amino acids. The germline gives CDR1 MGHRA, CDR2 YSYEKL.

The table lists this clonotype with many counts. The chain links TRBV16 to TRBJ2-3; D might be TRBD1 or TRBD2, each matching 5 bases. V lost 0 bases, J lost 3 bases, and 7 bases lay in between. The germline CDR1 and CDR2 sequences are KGHSY and FQNENV. There are 14 residues in the CDR3. CDR3 nucleotides: TGTGCCAGCAGCCAATCGTGGGGGACAGATACGCAGTATTTT. It yields the protein CASSQSWGTDTQYF.

This clonotype has more than one count but fewer than ten. The genes are TRBV12-3 or TRBV12-4 and TRBJ1-3, with D possibly being TRBD1 (5 bases). Trimming removed 5 bases from V and 0 bases from J, with 11 bases in between. The CDR3 consists of 15 residues. As DNA, the CDR3 is TGTGCCAGCAGTGACGACAGCTCCTCTGGAAACACCATATATTTT. It codes for CASSDDSSSGNTIYF.

This chain connects TRBV12-3 or TRBV12-4 to TRBJ1-1; D is unclear. V dropped 5 bases and J dropped 10 bases, with 11 bases sitting between them. The CDR3 covers 11 residues. The CDR3 DNA sequence: TGTGCCAGCAGTATGGCTGGAGTAGCTTTCTTT. Residues: CASSMAGVAFF.

This clonotype has only a few counts. V and J are TRBV7-3 and TRBJ2-5, with 9 bases matching TRBD1. Germline assignment: CDR1 SGHTA and CDR2 FQGTGA. V dropped 7 bases and J dropped 4; count of bases not matched to a gene: 10. The CDR3 totals 15 residues. The CDR3 sequence is CASTPTGGVAETQYF. The CDR3 DNA follows: TGTGCCAGCACCCCGACAGGGGGGGTAGCAGAGACCCAGTACTTC.

There are many counts of this clonotype. The chain combines TRBV5-1 with TRBJ1-3; D is uncertain. V lost 5 bases, J lost 3 bases, and 9 bases lay in between. The CDR3 spans 13 residues. Per germline, CDR1 SGHRS and CDR2 YFSETQ. CDR3 amino acids: CASRGVIGNTIYF. For the CDR3, the DNA is TGCGCCAGCAGGGGCGTAATTGGAAACACCATATATTTT.